This entry features one T cell receptor beta chain sequence. Enrolled through a virtual design, the participants were between roughly 18 and 100 years of age and came from about two dozen US areas. Recovered participants had two consecutive negative NP/OP PCR tests, healthcare professional clearance, or symptom resolution. TCRdb's copy holds only in-frame clones and misses some; the assay was immunoSEQ multiplex PCR. Of approximately 470,000 clones listed, roughly 87% were seen once; the top ten hold under 0.85%. V was trimmed by 4 bases and J by 5 bases, leaving 9 bases between them. The CDR3 sequence is 13 residues long. CDR1 is MNHEY, CDR2 SMNVEV, per germline (reference sequence). This record belongs to a study of blood T cell repertoires in COVID-19. Study details: Samples of COVID-19 (acute and convalescent) were obtained from the United States, Italy and Spain.

The genes are TRBV27 and TRBJ2-1, with a possible D match to TRBD1 (6 bases). The sequenced material came from PBMCs or T cells enriched from blood (not recorded which). The receptor comes from a woman younger than 35 who had recovered from COVID-19. CDR3 amino acids: CASSWTADNEQFF. In DNA form, the CDR3 reads TGTGCCAGCAGTTGGACAGCCGACAATGAGCAGTTCTTC.